Ten or more counts support the clone carrying this TCR beta chain. Its antigen is currently unknown. Regions amplified from RNA transcripts were the TCR beta CDR3 regions. The HTBI primer set drove a first-round RT-PCR of the TCR CDR3. TCRdb redid the calling of the multiplex PCR reads with MiXCR, one entry per CDR3 protein. The repertoire holds roughly 510,000 distinct CDR3 sequences, with over 35% as singletons. Diagnoses were made from clinical symptoms, serum measures (thyroxine and TRAb), thyroid ultrasound and orbital computed tomography. The sample belongs to a study of T cells in Graves' hyperthyroidism and ophthalmopathy. Whole-study results and caveats: The majority of expanded thyroid clonotypes above 0.001 also appeared in blood.

Trimming removed 5 bases from V and 5 bases from J; junction bases left unmatched: 6. CDR3 length: 15 amino acids. The V gene's germline CDR1 is WSHSY and CDR2 SAAADI. The sample comprised peripheral blood or thyroid tissue (not recorded which). V gene TRBV10-2 combines with J gene TRBJ1-6; TRBD1 matches at 7 bases. The receptor comes from an adult woman with Graves' disease, either hyperthyroidism or ophthalmopathy (not recorded which). CDR3 nucleotide sequence: TGCGCCAGCAGTTCCGGGACAGTAAATAATTCACCCCTCCACTTT. Translation gives CASSSGTVNNSPLHF.